Sequencing of this T cell receptor beta chain was carried out in a study of shared clonotypes between healthy human individuals. Findings of the study overall: Relative to memory subsets, naive subsets generally showed larger estimated richness.

Regarding this clone: Its target is not known.

The germline V gene has CDR1 MDHEN and CDR2 SYDVKM. V was clipped by 1 base and J by 5 bases, with 11 bases between them. This CDR3 contains 15 residues. The method was immunoSEQ multiplex PCR; TCRdb's version includes in-frame clones alone and lacks a portion of them. This sample has about 680,000 clones, with roughly 78% found just once. Adult donors, all healthy and HIV-negative, had no recent acute infections or vaccinations. The sequence was collected from a woman aged 25 to 39 in good health. This chain connects TRBV28 to TRBJ1-4; TRBD1 is a possible D gene (5 bases). Sequenced input: memory CD4+ T cells sorted from blood. Documented subset: CD45RA-negative fraction. CDR3: CASSLFGAGNEKLFF. CDR3 coding DNA: TGTGCCAGCAGTTTATTTGGGGCAGGCAATGAAAAACTGTTTTTT.